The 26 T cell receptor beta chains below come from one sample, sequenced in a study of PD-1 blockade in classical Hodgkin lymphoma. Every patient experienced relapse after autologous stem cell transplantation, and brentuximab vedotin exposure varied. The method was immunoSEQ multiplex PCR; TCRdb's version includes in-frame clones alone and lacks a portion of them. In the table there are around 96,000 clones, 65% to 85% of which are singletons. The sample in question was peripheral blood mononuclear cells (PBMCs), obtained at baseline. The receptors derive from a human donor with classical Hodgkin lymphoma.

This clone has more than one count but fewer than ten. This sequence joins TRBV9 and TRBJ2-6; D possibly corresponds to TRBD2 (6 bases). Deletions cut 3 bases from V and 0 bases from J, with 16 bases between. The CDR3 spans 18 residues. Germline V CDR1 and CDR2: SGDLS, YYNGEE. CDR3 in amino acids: CASSARDSAYSGANVLTF. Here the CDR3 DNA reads TGTGCCAGCAGCGCCCGGGACTCCGCTTACTCTGGGGCCAACGTCCTGACTTTC.

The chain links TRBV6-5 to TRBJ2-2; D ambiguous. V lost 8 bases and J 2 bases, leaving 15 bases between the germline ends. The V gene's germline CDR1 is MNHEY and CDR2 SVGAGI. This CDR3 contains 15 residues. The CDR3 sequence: CASGRAALNTGELFF. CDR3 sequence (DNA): TGTGCCAGCGGTAGGGCCGCCTTAAACACCGGGGAGCTGTTTTTT.

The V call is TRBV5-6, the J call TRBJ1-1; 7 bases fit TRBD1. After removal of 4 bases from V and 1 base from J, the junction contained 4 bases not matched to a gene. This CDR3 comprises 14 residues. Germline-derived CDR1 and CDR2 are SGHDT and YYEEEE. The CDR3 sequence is CASSPAGGNTEAFF. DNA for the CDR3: TGTGCCAGCAGCCCCGCAGGGGGGAACACTGAAGCTTTCTTT. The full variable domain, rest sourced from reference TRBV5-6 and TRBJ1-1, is DAGVTQSPTHLIKTRGQQVTLRCSPKSGHDTVSWYQQALGQGPQFIFQYYEEEERQRGNFPDRFSGHQFPNYSSELNVNALLLGDSALYLCASSPAGGNTEAFFGQGTRLTVV.

As DNA, the CDR3 is TGTGCCAGCAGCCCCACCCCCAGGACAGGGGTTGGTGGCTACACCTTC. It translates to CASSPTPRTGVGGYTF. This sequence joins TRBV9 and TRBJ1-2, with 9 nucleotides matching TRBD1. There are 16 residues in the CDR3. Looked up from germline, CDR1 is SGDLS and CDR2 is YYNGEE. V was clipped by 4 bases and J by 7 bases; unmatched bases: 14.

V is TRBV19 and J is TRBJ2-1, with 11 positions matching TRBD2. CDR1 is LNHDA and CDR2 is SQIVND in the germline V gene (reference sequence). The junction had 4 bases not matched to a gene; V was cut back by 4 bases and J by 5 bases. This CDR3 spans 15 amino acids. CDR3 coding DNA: TGTGCCAGTAGTACCCGACTAGCGGGAAACAATGAGCAGTTCTTC. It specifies CASSTRLAGNNEQFF.

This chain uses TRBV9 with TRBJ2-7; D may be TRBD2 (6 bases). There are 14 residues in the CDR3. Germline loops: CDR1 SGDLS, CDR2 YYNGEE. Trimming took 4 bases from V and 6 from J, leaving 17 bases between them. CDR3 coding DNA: TGTGCCAGCAGCCCACAGAGCACGGAGGGCGAGCAGTACTTC. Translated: CASSPQSTEGEQYF.

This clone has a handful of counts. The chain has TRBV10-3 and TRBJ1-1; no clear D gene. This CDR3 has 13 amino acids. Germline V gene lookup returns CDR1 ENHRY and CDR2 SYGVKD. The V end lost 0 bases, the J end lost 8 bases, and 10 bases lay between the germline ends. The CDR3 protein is CAISESEVAEAFF. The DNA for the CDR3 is TGTGCCATCAGTGAGTCGGAAGTGGCCGAAGCTTTCTTT.

The CDR3 DNA reads TGTGCCAGCAGCCTCGGGACTAGCGGGAGCGAAGGGCAGTATTTT. The encoded protein is CASSLGTSGSEGQYF. This chain links TRBV5-4 with TRBJ2-3, with TRBD2 matching 14 bases. The length of the CDR3 is 15 residues. The germline V gene has CDR1 SGHNT and CDR2 YYREEE (reference sequence). With 4 bases clipped from V and 11 bases from J, the junction kept 9 bases outside the gene matches.

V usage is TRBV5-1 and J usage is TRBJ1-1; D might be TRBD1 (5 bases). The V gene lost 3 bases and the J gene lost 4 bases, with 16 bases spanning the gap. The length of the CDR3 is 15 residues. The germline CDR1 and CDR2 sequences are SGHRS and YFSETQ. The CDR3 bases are TGCGCCAGCAGCTACCGACAGTTTCGTGGCACTGAAGCTTTCTTT. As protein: CASSYRQFRGTEAFF. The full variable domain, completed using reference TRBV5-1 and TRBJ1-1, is KAGVTQTPRYLIKTRGQQVTLSCSPISGHRSVSWYQQTPGQGLQFLFEYFSETQRNKGNFPGRFSGRQFSNSRSEMNVSTLELGDSALYLCASSYRQFRGTEAFFGQGTRLTVV.

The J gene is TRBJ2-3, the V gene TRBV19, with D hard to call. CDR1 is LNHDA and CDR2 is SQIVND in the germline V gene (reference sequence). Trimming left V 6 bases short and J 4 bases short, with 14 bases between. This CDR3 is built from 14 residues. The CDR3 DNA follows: TGTGCCAGTAGCCTTCAGGCCCTTCCAGATACGCAGTATTTT. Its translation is CASSLQALPDTQYF. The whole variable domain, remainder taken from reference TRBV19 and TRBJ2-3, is DGGITQSPKYLFRKEGQNVTLSCEQNLNHDAMYWYRQDPGQGLRLIYYSQIVNDFQKGDIAEGYSVSREKKESFPLTVTSAQKNPTAFYLCASSLQALPDTQYFGPGTRLTVL.

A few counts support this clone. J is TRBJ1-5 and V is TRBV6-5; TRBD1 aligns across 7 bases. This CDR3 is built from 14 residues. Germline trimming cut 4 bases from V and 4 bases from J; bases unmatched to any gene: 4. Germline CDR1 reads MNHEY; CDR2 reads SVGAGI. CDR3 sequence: CASSSSRGNQPQHF. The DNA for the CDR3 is TGTGCCAGCAGTTCATCCAGGGGGAATCAGCCCCAGCATTTT.

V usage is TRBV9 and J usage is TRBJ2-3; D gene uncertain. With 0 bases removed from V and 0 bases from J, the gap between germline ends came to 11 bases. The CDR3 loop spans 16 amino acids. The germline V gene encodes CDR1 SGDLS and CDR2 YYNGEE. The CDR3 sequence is CASSVEVASSTDTQYF. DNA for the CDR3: TGTGCCAGCAGCGTAGAAGTAGCCTCTAGCACAGATACGCAGTATTTT.

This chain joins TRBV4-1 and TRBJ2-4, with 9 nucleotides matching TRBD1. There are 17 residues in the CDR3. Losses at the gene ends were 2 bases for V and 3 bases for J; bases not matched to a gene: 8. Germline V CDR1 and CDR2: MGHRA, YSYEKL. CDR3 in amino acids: CASSQPTQGAVKNIQYF. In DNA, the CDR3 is TGCGCCAGCAGCCAACCCACACAGGGGGCGGTCAAAAACATTCAGTACTTC.

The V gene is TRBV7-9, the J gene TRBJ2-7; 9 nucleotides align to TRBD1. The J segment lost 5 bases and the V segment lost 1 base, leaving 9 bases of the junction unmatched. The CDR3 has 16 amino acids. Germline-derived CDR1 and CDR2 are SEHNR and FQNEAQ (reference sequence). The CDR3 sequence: CASSLVGGTGQDEQYF. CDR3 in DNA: TGTGCCAGCAGCTTAGTTGGCGGGACAGGGCAAGACGAGCAGTACTTC.

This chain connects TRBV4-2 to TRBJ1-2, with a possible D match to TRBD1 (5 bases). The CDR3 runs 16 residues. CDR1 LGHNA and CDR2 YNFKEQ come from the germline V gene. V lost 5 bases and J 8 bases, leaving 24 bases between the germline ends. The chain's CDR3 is CASSYDLGDDVGGYTF. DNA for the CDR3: TGTGCCAGCAGCTACGACCTGGGGGACGACGTTGGCGGCTACACCTTC.

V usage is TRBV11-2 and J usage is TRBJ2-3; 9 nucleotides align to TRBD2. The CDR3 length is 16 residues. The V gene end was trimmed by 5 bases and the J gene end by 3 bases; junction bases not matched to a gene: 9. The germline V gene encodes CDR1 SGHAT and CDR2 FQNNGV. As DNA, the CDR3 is TGTGCCAGCAGCATATTAGCGGGAGTTGGGACAGATACGCAGTATTTT. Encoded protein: CASSILAGVGTDTQYF.

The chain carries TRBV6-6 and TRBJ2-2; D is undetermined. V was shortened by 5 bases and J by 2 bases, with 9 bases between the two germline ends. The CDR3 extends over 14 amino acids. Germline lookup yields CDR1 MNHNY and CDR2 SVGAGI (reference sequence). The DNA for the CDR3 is TGTGCCAGCAGTACCCCCCCTAACACCGGGGAGCTGTTTTTT. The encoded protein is CASSTPPNTGELFF.

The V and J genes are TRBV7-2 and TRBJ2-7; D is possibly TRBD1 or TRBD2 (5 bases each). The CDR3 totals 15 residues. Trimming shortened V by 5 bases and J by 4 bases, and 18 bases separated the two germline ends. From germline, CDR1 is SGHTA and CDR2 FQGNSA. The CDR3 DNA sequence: TGTGCCAGCAGCCTGGACGGGACCGTAAGATACGAGCAGTACTTC. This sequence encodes CASSLDGTVRYEQYF.

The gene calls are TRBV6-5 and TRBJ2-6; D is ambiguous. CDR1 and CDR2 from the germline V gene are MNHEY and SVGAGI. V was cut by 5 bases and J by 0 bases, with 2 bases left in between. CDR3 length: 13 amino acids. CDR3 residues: CASSTSGANVLTF. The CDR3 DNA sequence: TGTGCCAGCAGTACCTCTGGGGCCAACGTCCTGACTTTC.

The CDR3 bases are TGTGCCAGTAGCACCCAGGGAGGCGGAAACACCATATATTTT. The encoded protein is CASSTQGGGNTIYF. This sequence joins TRBV19 and TRBJ1-3; tentative D call: TRBD1 (5 bases). This CDR3 is built from 14 residues. The V gene's germline CDR1 is LNHDA and CDR2 SQIVND (reference sequence). V was trimmed by 6 bases and J by 4 bases, leaving 13 bases between them.

This chain's CDR3 is CASSYSSHAGNTIYF. In DNA, the CDR3 is TGTGCCAGCAGTTACTCGAGCCACGCTGGAAACACCATATATTTT. The gene calls are TRBV6-6 and TRBJ1-3; no clear D. Germline loops: CDR1 MNHNY, CDR2 SVGAGI (reference sequence). V gave up 0 bases and J gave up 2 bases, with 8 bases separating them. This CDR3 region has 15 residues.

This CDR3 is CASSATGGRGTEAFF. The CDR3 DNA is TGTGCCAGCAGCGCTACAGGGGGCCGGGGCACTGAAGCTTTCTTT. The genes are TRBV9 and TRBJ1-1, with TRBD1 identical over 9 bases. This CDR3 comprises 15 residues. The ends lost 3 bases at V and 4 bases at J; junction bases unmatched: 7. The germline V gene has CDR1 SGDLS and CDR2 YYNGEE.

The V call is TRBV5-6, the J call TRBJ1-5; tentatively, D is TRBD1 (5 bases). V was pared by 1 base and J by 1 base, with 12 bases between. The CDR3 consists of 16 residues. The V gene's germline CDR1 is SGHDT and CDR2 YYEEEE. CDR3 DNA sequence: TGTGCCAGCAGCTTGTTGGGGGACCAAAGCAATCAGCCCCAGCATTTT. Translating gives CASSLLGDQSNQPQHF. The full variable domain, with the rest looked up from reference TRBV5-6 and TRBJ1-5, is DAGVTQSPTHLIKTRGQQVTLRCSPKSGHDTVSWYQQALGQGPQFIFQYYEEEERQRGNFPDRFSGHQFPNYSSELNVNALLLGDSALYLCASSLLGDQSNQPQHFGDGTRLSIL.

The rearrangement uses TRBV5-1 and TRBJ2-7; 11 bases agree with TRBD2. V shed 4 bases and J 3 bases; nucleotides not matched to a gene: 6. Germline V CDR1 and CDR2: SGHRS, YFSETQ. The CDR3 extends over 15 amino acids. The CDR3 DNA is TGCGCCAGCAGCCCAACTAGCGGGAGCATCTACGAGCAGTACTTC. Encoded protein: CASSPTSGSIYEQYF.

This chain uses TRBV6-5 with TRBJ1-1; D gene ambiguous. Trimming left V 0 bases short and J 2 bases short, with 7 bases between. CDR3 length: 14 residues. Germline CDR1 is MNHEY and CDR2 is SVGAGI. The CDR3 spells CASSYSRANTEAFF. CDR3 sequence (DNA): TGTGCCAGCAGTTACTCGAGGGCAAACACTGAAGCTTTCTTT.

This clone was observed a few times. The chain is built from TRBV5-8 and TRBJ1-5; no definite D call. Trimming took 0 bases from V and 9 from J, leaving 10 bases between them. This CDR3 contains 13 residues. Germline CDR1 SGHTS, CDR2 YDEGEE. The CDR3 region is CASSLGAAGPQHF. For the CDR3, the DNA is TGTGCCAGCAGCTTGGGTGCGGCAGGGCCCCAGCATTTT.